Listed below are T cell receptor beta chains from one sample, sequenced in a study of blood T cell repertoires in COVID-19. Clones were read by immunoSEQ multiplex PCR, and TCRdb kept only the in-frame ones, dropping some. This sample has 300,000 or so clones, with roughly nine tenths found just once. Sample: peripheral blood. These receptors all stem from a woman aged 25 to 39 with COVID-19, enrolled during active disease. Both conserved end residues are part of each CDR3. A D gene is named only where the DNA matches it firmly.

v_call	d_call	j_call	cdr3_nt	cdr3_aa
TRBV5-1	TRBD2	TRBJ2-2	TGCGCCAGCAGCTTGTGGGGGGGAGCGAGCGCCGGGGAGCTGTTTTTT	CASSLWGGASAGELFF
TRBV7-2	TRBD1	TRBJ1-2	TGTGCCAGCAGCCCAGGGACAGCTTACTATGGCTACACCTTC	CASSPGTAYYGYTF
TRBV5-8	TRBD2	TRBJ2-1	TGTGCCAGCAGGGTACTAAGACAGTTCGGCGGGAGTAGGACCTACAATGAGCAGTTCTTC	CASRVLRQFGGSRTYNEQFF
TRBV5-1	.	TRBJ1-4	TGCGCCAGCAGCTACCAGGGCTTCAGGGAAAAACTGTTTTTT	CASSYQGFREKLFF
TRBV14	.	TRBJ2-4	TGTGCCAGCAGCCAAGGACTCGGGGGAAACATTCAGTACTTC	CASSQGLGGNIQYF
TRBV7-2	.	TRBJ1-2	TGTGCCAGCAGCTTAGCGCAGGCCCCTTATGGCTACACCTTC	CASSLAQAPYGYTF
TRBV3-1/TRBV3-2	.	TRBJ1-1	TGTGCCAGCAGCGCAGGCGTACCGACTGAAGCTTTCTTT	CASSAGVPTEAFF
TRBV5-1	TRBD1	TRBJ1-1	TGCGCCAGCAGCACTACGACAGGGGCTGAAGCTTTCTTT	CASSTTTGAEAFF
TRBV27	.	TRBJ1-1	TGTGCCAGCAGTTTAAACAGGGCGGTGGCTGAAGCTTTCTTT	CASSLNRAVAEAFF
TRBV10-2	.	TRBJ2-1	TGCGCCAGCGCCTCGGGACTCACCCCCAATGAGCAGTTCTTC	CASASGLTPNEQFF
TRBV7-2	.	TRBJ2-5	TGTGCCAGCAGCTTAGCGGTGGGAGAGGGAGAGACCCAGTACTTC	CASSLAVGEGETQYF